The sequence of this TCR beta chain was determined in a study of blood T cell repertoires in COVID-19. Study overall: Spain, Italy and the United States supplied samples that represented acute and convalescent COVID-19. Sources were T cells, B-cell-depleted T cells, or PBMCs; the material itself was cDNA or gDNA.

Per the original data handling: Nucleated cell counts were estimated from reference gene primer amplification. Assay used: immunoSEQ multiplex PCR; TCRdb lists only in-frame clones, some missing. For V, J and clone size, that table is used; D and trimming come from the DNA. The top ten clones hold around 2.6% of a sample with approximately 210,000 clones, roughly 85% of them seen once. Trimming removed 2 bases at V and 4 bases at J, with 12 bases between. Per the germline V gene, CDR1 is MNHEY and CDR2 is SVGEGT. The CDR3 is made up of 15 amino acids. Material: peripheral blood. The receptor was isolated from a woman aged 70 to 79 with active or convalescent COVID-19. The V and J genes are TRBV6-2 or TRBV6-3 and TRBJ2-1; tentative D call: TRBD1 (6 bases). CDR3: CASSYRSTGYNEQFF. Here the CDR3 DNA reads TGTGCCAGCAGTTACAGGTCGACAGGTTACAATGAGCAGTTCTTC.